One T cell receptor (beta chain) is described in this entry. It lacks a known antigen. Base quality data are lacking; no much larger clone is found one base away. This sample is part of a study of cytomegalovirus exposure and HLA in healthy donors (dated by TCRdb to between 2016 and 2019). In the study overall: According to an earlier analysis of 587 of the donors, about 179 million T cells yielded 100 million or so unique TCR beta sequences and approximately 300 Gb of sequence data. To predict cytomegalovirus infection status, the study brought together high-throughput TCR immunosequencing, statistical association of individual TCRs with disease status, and machine learning. HLA typing covered class I and class II loci at four-digit resolution. Of the approximately 400 genotyped donors, 65% to 90% were placed in the genetic ancestry cluster associated with self-reported Caucasian donors. Using immunosequencing, the study profiled T cell repertoires from about 610 subjects and related those repertoires to cytomegalovirus serostatus. In the later analysis, no new phenotypic data were used to find candidate immune exposures; instead, reliance was placed on TCR beta sequences and their occurrence across donors. Along with the roughly 670-subject first cohort, a separate validation cohort of over 90 different subjects was used. In a later genetic analysis, genome-wide SNP genotypes for 398 of the 666 donors were used, and that subset was treated as a discovery cohort. An early release covering 550 to 700 HLA-typed donors comprised around 300 gigabases of sequencing data and around 80 million unique TCR sequences. All discovery cohort repertoires had been generated using a single sequencing platform. On average, around 240,000 unique TCR beta nucleotide sequences were sequenced per donor among a few hundred genotyped donors of the cohort, with roughly 19% of those sequences being non-productive. A later analysis re-analyzed previously published TCR beta repertoires from 550 to 700 donors and added high-resolution HLA genotyping to study TCR occurrence patterns. An earlier analysis of about 600 of the donors used high-throughput TCR beta sequencing to judge whether each TCR beta V gene segment behaved as functional or pseudogenic. Alongside the repertoire data, information on donor age, sex, ethnicity and CMV serostatus was compiled. The study aimed to test whether cataloging public T cell receptors could reveal signatures of past pathogen exposure. Typing coverage differed by locus: A, B, C, DRB1 and DQB1 were typed in roughly 629-630 donors, DQA1 in 522, DPA1 in around 600, and DPB1 in 400 to 480. Roughly 5 DR-DQ haplotypes were handled as single units for association and clustering, since linkage in the cohort was strong. General conclusions and limits of the study: In an earlier analysis of over 550 of the donors, most TCR beta V segments were observed in productive rearrangements about 87% or about 30% of the time, broadly matching IMGT annotations. Because some donors lacked HLA typing at each locus, the association tests relied only on the typed subset. A further reported finding was that TCR beta sequences accurately predicted the HLA-A and HLA-B alleles for most subjects in the first cohort. Specific HLA alleles were associated with 16,951 TCR beta sequences at a false discovery rate of 0.05 in a later analysis. In a later analysis, TCR association rates were found to vary across HLA loci, with the most associated TCRs seen for DRB1 alleles and the fewest for HLA-C alleles. Some IMGT-functional V segments, including TRBV6-2 and TRBV6-3, could not be told apart with the 87-base-pair reads, so those segments were excluded. Several of the top co-occurrence clusters appeared to be linked to parvovirus B19, influenza, CMV and Epstein-Barr virus, according to a later analysis. While some public TCRs were present in many individuals, most TCR sequences turned up only very rarely across donors. Roughly uniform sequencing depth across donors was assumed in presence/absence analyses, although this assumption may not hold. In a later analysis, HLA-associated TCR beta chains showed more clonal expansion and lower generation probabilities than non-associated chains that were equally common. A cluster of highly shared sequence variants was judged likely to be a technical artifact of the sequencing pipeline. Immune exposure information for the cohort was limited to CMV serostatus. According to a later genetic analysis, donors in an Asian-associated ancestry cluster had fewer N-insertions in productive TCRs than the approximately 610-donor mean. In a later genetic analysis, a missense DCLRE1C variant was associated with V-gene and J-gene trimming of TCR beta chains, and the association was replicated in an independent cohort. In vitro tests confirmed that a few of the cytomegalovirus-associated TCR beta chains recognize cytomegalovirus antigens. A later analysis found that most CMV-associated TCR beta chains appeared HLA-restricted, with HLA associations seemingly driven largely by CMV exposure. The cohort was sequenced for TCR beta chains only, and without alpha or paired-chain data the features that could be detected were limited. The study gave a list of roughly 150 TCR beta chains associated with cytomegalovirus. The authors suggested that the approach could potentially be extended to other disease states and immunological phenotypes. The earlier analysis of approximately 590 of the donors excluded around 17 rarely observed V segments, including chromosome 9 orphons, because counts were too low. In both the original and validation cohorts, the classifier was reported to diagnose cytomegalovirus status with high specificity and sensitivity. When HLA alleles, especially DR and DQ, strongly co-occurred, attributing TCR associations to individual alleles was difficult. Linkage disequilibrium might explain the correlated functional status among segregating V segments, but an unknown experimental factor could not be ruled out.

In total, over 600 healthy bone marrow donors made up the cohort. At the time of sampling, every cohort member was nominally healthy, though immune exposures that went unrecorded were likely present. The donor tested CMV seropositive, placing the donor among the 250 to 350 seropositive members of the cohort. Every donor gave a peripheral blood sample, and the peripheral blood mononuclear cells from that sample were used for TCR beta sequencing. Genomic DNA extraction from the blood cell samples was performed with the Qiagen DNeasy Blood Extraction Kit. The CDR3, cysteine through phenylalanine, is 15 amino acids long. Solely the CDR3 DNA is kept, with 45 bases framed from the first base. CDR1 and CDR2 were assigned from the germline V gene as MGHRA and YSYEKL. V is cut by 0 bases and J by 0 bases, and the space between the germline ends is 7 bases. Library prep was done by the immunoSEQ multiplex PCR assay. A mixture of 60 forward primers for TCR Vbeta segments and 13 reverse primers for TCR Jbeta segments was used in the multiplex PCR. A multiplex PCR assay on genomic DNA amplified the CDR3 region of rearranged TCR beta genes. The amplified TCR beta libraries were sequenced on the Illumina HiSeq System as 87-base-pair reads. The study's own analysis went as follows. A later analysis tallied 75 million to 95 million unique TCR beta chains across the 666 repertoires, and approximately 9.9 million of those chains were shared by two or more donors. A nearest-neighbor algorithm error-corrected the raw reads and collapsed the reads into unique sequences, merging closely related sequences to remove PCR and sequencing errors. V, D and J gene segments were assigned by aligning CDR3 sequences to IMGT reference sequences. For a sequence to be retained, a match of at least six nucleotides was required to both a V gene segment and a J gene segment. Rearrangements were classified as productive when the CDR3 lacked stop codons and remained in frame with V and J, and all other rearrangements were classified as non-productive. CDR3 was defined by IMGT convention, running from the second conserved V-encoded cysteine to the conserved J-encoded phenylalanine. In an earlier analysis of more than 550 of the donors, sequences lacking an unambiguous match to a single V gene segment were excluded. An earlier analysis of about 590 of the donors classified V segments as functional when productive rearrangements were above 56.7% and as segregating when the standard deviation between donors was above 5%. A statistical classification framework was developed to diagnose cytomegalovirus status using the catalog of TCR beta chain sequences. A later analysis assigned V and J genes by comparing TCR nucleotide sequences with IMGT/GENE-DB human TR gene sequences. Using the TCRdist pipeline, a later analysis assigned CDR3 sequences along with most-parsimonious VDJ recombination scenarios. In a later analysis, each TCR beta chain was defined by its CDR3 amino acid sequence together with its V-gene family, and reads lacking a unique V-gene family were excluded. To address suspected cross-contamination and a sequencing artifact, a later analysis removed several hundred highly shared, low-generation-probability nucleotide sequences. For each public chain, a later analysis derived a clonal expansion index from normalized ranks of inferred template counts within each repertoire. Generation probabilities in a later analysis came from a VDJ recombination model fitted to out-of-frame rearrangements, and those results were checked against IGoR. A later analysis scored TCR-TCR, TCR-HLA and TCR-CMV co-occurrence with hypergeometric tests, applying a repertoire-size bias correction to TCR pairs. In a later analysis, false discovery rates were estimated by permuting HLA or CMV assignments 20 times. A later analysis grouped co-occurring TCRs with DBSCAN, adding TCRdist sequence similarity when clustering within HLA-allele-positive subsets. Repertoires with fewer than 30,000 or more than 120,000 public chains were left out of co-occurrence clustering, as were several repertoires with anomalous nucleotide sharing. In TCRdb, the immuneACCESS table is reduced to in-frame sequences with V and J assigned. These tables do not hold every clone; where another copy was compared, an unresolved V gene accounts for under half, and the others remain unexplained. The DNA was the basis for D and trimming; V, J and clone size are from that table. The sample includes approximately 120,000 clones, with roughly 79% observed a single time. Of the sample, 6.5% to 8.5% falls within the top ten clones.

The V and J genes are TRBV4-1 and TRBJ2-3; a tentative D match to TRBD2 spans 5 bases. What was sequenced was PBMCs. This TCR was recovered from a woman aged 45-60 years in good health and CMV-seropositive. The CDR3 corresponds to CASSQDTGSTDTQYF. The DNA is as follows: TGCGCCAGCAGCCAAGATACGGGGAGCACAGATACGCAGTATTTT.